This T cell receptor beta chain was documented in a study of T cell clonotyping in hematopoietic cell transplantation (dated by TCRdb to about 2021). In terms of the full investigation: The study collected 110 to 150 blood samples from approximately 40 consecutive transplant recipients and their related donors. Recruitment of patients ran from 2015 to early 2017, and follow-up continued until late 2020 or until death.

The immunoSEQ assay, a bias-controlled multiplex PCR using V- and J-specific primers, was used to amplify TCR beta CDR3 regions from genomic DNA. In a second PCR step, the CDR3 amplicons were tagged with a proprietary barcode plus Illumina adapter sequences. An Illumina MiSeq instrument was used for sequencing of the CDR3 libraries. On the study's bioinformatics: Export and quality control were handled in immunoSEQ Analyzer 3.0, while downstream analyses relied on R Bioconductor and Immunarch. Only productive rearrangements in the normalized downsampled data set were used to calculate repertoire metrics. Pathologically expanded clonotypes were defined as those larger than 5 templates in the normalized cohort. Repertoire diversity was measured with the Inverse Simpson Index. CMV-specificity analyses were carried out on the non-normalized data set to capture all clonotypes. Imported from immuneACCESS, the table was reduced by TCRdb to in-frame sequences with V and J called. These copies leave out some clones; in studies compared against another copy, an unresolved V gene accounts for under half, and the cause of the remainder is not known. That table furnishes V, J and clone size, whereas the DNA furnished D and trimming. This sample is represented by about 41,000 clones; 95% of them were singletons. The ten largest account for approximately 0.9% of the sample.

Blood samples for TCR beta sequencing were given by related transplant donors. Using Nuclei Lysis Solution, genomic DNA was extracted from unfractionated peripheral blood mononuclear cells that were either fresh or cryopreserved. A note on this clone: Its target antigen remains unknown. No much larger clonotype is one base removed from it; base qualities were not supplied.

Paper-wide results and their limitations: Overlap with donor repertoires was found for only a small fraction of recipient repertoires, with over 97% found to appear de novo at the given depth. Donor and pretransplant recipient Inverse Simpson Index values predicted broader posttransplant TCR repertoire diversity. After transplant, TCR diversity in recipients dropped, and pathologically expanded clonotypes increased progressively from day 30 to day 180. Sample size was limited, and cells were not sorted, so CD4 and CD8 repertoire contributions could not be separated.

Taken from the germline V gene, the CDR1 and CDR2 loops are SGHDT and YYEEEE. The CDR3 goes from the cysteine to the phenylalanine over 15 residues. Here the CDR3 DNA is all that survives: 45 bases in frame from base 1. Relative to germline, V is 4 bases shorter and J is 2 bases shorter, with 13 bases between their ends. Sequences were obtained from peripheral blood mononuclear cells. This sequence was found in a man aged 25 to 40 in good health. Some clones in this sample may be carry-over from other donors' samples. The V and J segments used are TRBV5-6 and TRBJ1-5; the D gene assignment is ambiguous. The CDR3 region has the sequence CASSLNGQGNQPQHF. The bases are TGTGCCAGCAGCCTCAACGGGCAGGGCAATCAGCCCCAGCATTTT.